These 28 T cell receptor beta chains came from one sample sequenced in a study of monozygotic twins with inflammatory bowel disease. Reprocessing the 5' RACE reads, TCRdb reports a single entry for every CDR3 protein and omits DNA. The listing records 300,000 to 350,000 distinct CDR3 sequences. The sample was blood. These receptors were taken from a human donor with ulcerative colitis or Crohn's disease, or a healthy co-twin of an affected twin (not recorded which).

The rearrangement links TRBV10-3 to TRBJ1-2; TCRdb indicates TRBD1, and absent DNA this call remains unverified. Germline V lookup: CDR1 ENHRY, CDR2 SYGVKD. The length of the CDR3 is 13 residues. Here the CDR3 reads CAISESEGFGYTF.

V is TRBV4-1 and J is TRBJ1-1; as DNA is missing, the TRBD1 call by TCRdb cannot be tested. The CDR3 covers 13 residues. Germline V gene sequence: CDR1 MGHRA, CDR2 YSYEKL. This CDR3 is CASSLQGATEAFF.

This chain links TRBV6-1 with TRBJ1-6; the D call from TCRdb, TRBD1, cannot be confirmed without DNA. Per the germline V gene, CDR1 is MNHNS and CDR2 is SASEGT. This CDR3 is built from 14 residues. The CDR3 spells CASSLQGFSSPLHF.

The CDR3 loop is CASSLTEGWGTEAYEQYF. This chain links TRBV28 with TRBJ2-7; TCRdb's D gene call, TRBD1, goes unchecked for lack of DNA. The germline V gene has CDR1 MDHEN and CDR2 SYDVKM. This CDR3 has 18 amino acids.

The chain uses TRBV28 and TRBJ1-4; TCRdb gives TRBD1 as the D gene, but with no DNA this cannot be confirmed. Germline CDR1 and CDR2: MDHEN and SYDVKM. The CDR3 runs 14 residues. CDR3 sequence reads: CASGTGNGNEKLFF. Together with reference TRBV28 and TRBJ1-4, the CDR3 gives the full variable domain: DVKVTQSSRYLVKRTGEKVFLECVQDMDHENMFWYRQDPGLGLRLIYFSYDVKMKEKGDIPEGYSVSREKKERFSLILESASTNQTSMYLCASGTGNGNEKLFFGSGTQLSVL.

V is TRBV29-1 and J is TRBJ1-2; absent DNA, TCRdb's TRBD1 call cannot be checked. From germline, CDR1 is SQVTM and CDR2 ANQGSEA. The CDR3 is made up of 13 amino acids. The CDR3 here is CSVDGQGIGGYTF.

The chain joins TRBV4-1 to TRBJ2-4. The germline V gene encodes CDR1 MGHRA and CDR2 YSYEKL. This CDR3 spans 15 amino acids. The CDR3 loop reads CASSQAELAKNIQYF.

The chain uses TRBV10-1 and TRBJ2-2; TCRdb's D gene call, TRBD1, goes unchecked for lack of DNA. Per germline, CDR1 WNHNN and CDR2 SYGVQD (reference sequence). CDR3 length equals 15 residues. The CDR3 sequence: CASSEEGTTTGELFF.

The rearrangement joins TRBV5-4 to TRBJ2-5; the TCRdb D gene call, TRBD1, has no DNA to confirm it. CDR3 size: 13 residues. The germline CDR1 and CDR2 sequences are SGHNT and YYREEE (reference sequence). The CDR3 region is CASRSRQGETQYF.

J is TRBJ2-7 and V is TRBV24-1; no DNA is available, so the TRBD1 call from TCRdb remains unchecked. CDR3 length equals 15 residues. Germline V gene lookup returns CDR1 KGHDR and CDR2 SFDVKD. CDR3 residues: CATPSCTGVAYEQYF.

The genes are TRBV28 and TRBJ2-3; the TCRdb D gene call, TRBD2, has no DNA to confirm it. The length of the CDR3 is 17 residues. The germline CDR1 and CDR2 sequences are MDHEN and SYDVKM. The CDR3 protein is CASSPLIAGGGTDTQYF.

V gene TRBV27 combines with J gene TRBJ2-7; absent DNA, TCRdb's TRBD1 call cannot be checked. Germline CDR1 MNHEY, CDR2 SMNVEV (reference sequence). CDR3 size: 15 residues. CDR3 region: CASSLSGDPIYEQYF.

The CDR3 region is CAISESLRRGPKYYTDTQYF. The gene calls are TRBV10-3 and TRBJ2-3; TCRdb selects TRBD1, and the lack of DNA leaves this call unchecked. This CDR3 is 20 amino acids long. Germline assignment: CDR1 ENHRY and CDR2 SYGVKD.

The CDR3 here is CASSPIGLADYEQYF. The rearrangement uses TRBV28 and TRBJ2-7; TCRdb's D call of TRBD2 is untestable without DNA. This CDR3 has 15 amino acids. Germline CDR1 is MDHEN and CDR2 is SYDVKM.

The chain employs TRBV5-1 and TRBJ2-2; the TCRdb call, TRBD1, lacks DNA for checking. Germline CDR1 SGHRS, CDR2 YFSETQ. The CDR3 runs to 15 residues. CDR3 region: CASSLDNPGAGELFF. Full variable domain (remainder filled in from reference TRBV5-1 and TRBJ2-2): KAGVTQTPRYLIKTRGQQVTLSCSPISGHRSVSWYQQTPGQGLQFLFEYFSETQRNKGNFPGRFSGRQFSNSRSEMNVSTLELGDSALYLCASSLDNPGAGELFFGEGSRLTVL.

V usage is TRBV25-1 and J usage is TRBJ2-2; TCRdb selects TRBD1, and the lack of DNA leaves this call unchecked. The CDR3 runs 15 residues. CDR1 is MGHDK, CDR2 SYGVNS, per germline. CDR3 amino acids: CASSEFRGPPGELFF.

The chain couples TRBV20-1 to TRBJ2-2; as DNA is missing, the TRBD1 call by TCRdb cannot be tested. The germline CDR1 and CDR2 sequences are DFQATT and SNEGSKA (reference sequence). The CDR3 extends over 14 amino acids. CDR3 region: CSAIRGGNTGELFF.

This chain links TRBV12-3 or TRBV12-4 with TRBJ2-3; the D call from TCRdb, TRBD2, cannot be confirmed without DNA. This CDR3 has 16 amino acids. The CDR3 is CASTTGLAGTRGTQYF.

The CDR3 is CSVGQDPRETQYF. The J gene is TRBJ2-5, the V gene TRBV29-1. This CDR3 is 13 amino acids long. Germline CDR1 SQVTM, CDR2 ANQGSEA.

The chain recombines TRBV19 with TRBJ2-1; TCRdb returns TRBD1, unconfirmable since there is no DNA. This CDR3 is built from 16 residues. Germline V lookup: CDR1 LNHDA, CDR2 SQIVND (reference sequence). Here the CDR3 reads CAADLGKDRGNNEQFF.

The V and J genes are TRBV7-2 and TRBJ2-5; TCRdb proposes TRBD2, but this gene call is untestable without DNA. The CDR3 consists of 16 residues. CDR1 is SGHTA, CDR2 FQGNSA, per germline. This CDR3 is CASSPLGRRGQETQYF.

The chain links TRBV19 to TRBJ2-1. Germline CDR1 and CDR2: LNHDA and SQIVND (reference sequence). The CDR3 loop spans 13 amino acids. CDR3 protein: CASSTRRYNEQFF. The variable domain in full, completed from reference TRBV19 and TRBJ2-1, reads DGGITQSPKYLFRKEGQNVTLSCEQNLNHDAMYWYRQDPGQGLRLIYYSQIVNDFQKGDIAEGYSVSREKKESFPLTVTSAQKNPTAFYLCASSTRRYNEQFFGPGTRLTVL.

V gene TRBV29-1 combines with J gene TRBJ2-7; the TCRdb call, TRBD1, lacks DNA for checking. This CDR3 comprises 15 residues. Germline V lookup: CDR1 SQVTM, CDR2 ANQGSEA. The CDR3 loop is CSVRATGAHSYEQYF.

This chain uses TRBV18 with TRBJ2-7; with no DNA, the TCRdb D assignment of TRBD2 cannot be verified. The CDR3 spans 15 residues. The germline V gene encodes CDR1 KGHSH and CDR2 LQKENI. The CDR3 protein is CASFNGTSGTYEQYF.

V gene TRBV3-1 combines with J gene TRBJ2-1; checking the TCRdb D call of TRBD1 is not possible without DNA. Germline CDR1 reads LGHDT; CDR2 reads YNNKEL (reference sequence). This CDR3 is 15 amino acids long. CDR3 in amino acids: CASSHSGKRGNEQFF.

The chain has TRBV20-1 and TRBJ2-3. The germline V gene encodes CDR1 DFQATT and CDR2 SNEGSKA (reference sequence). The CDR3 is 14 amino acids. The CDR3 loop is CSARERTSPDTQYF.

The CDR3 is CASSAGQGPDTQYF. The J gene is TRBJ2-3, the V gene TRBV19; there is no DNA to check the TCRdb D call of TRBD1. Germline V gene sequence: CDR1 LNHDA, CDR2 SQIVND (reference sequence). The CDR3 has 14 amino acids.

This chain connects TRBV6-5 to TRBJ2-7. The CDR3 contains 12 residues. Germline V gives CDR1 MNHEY, CDR2 SVGAGI. CDR3 region: CASSRDYYEQYF.